A selection of T cell receptor beta chains follows, all from one sample in a study of T cells in Graves' hyperthyroidism and ophthalmopathy. Each CDR3 protein is one row after TCRdb ran MiXCR on the multiplex PCR reads. The sample consists of 250,000 to 300,000 distinct CDR3 sequences, 13% of them appearing once. The sequenced material came from blood. The receptors derive from a young woman with Graves' hyperthyroidism that later progressed to Graves' ophthalmopathy. CDR3s include the opening cysteine and the closing phenylalanine or tryptophan. The D gene is left open where the match is weak. Not all rows give a size; the values are once, few, many and, for expanded clones, a class.

J,size,V,length,D,DNA,CDR3
TRBJ2-1,few,TRBV4-3,17,TRBD2,TGCGCCAGCAGCCTAGAACCTCCGGGACTAGCCTACAATGAGCAGTTCTTC,CASSLEPPGLAYNEQFF
TRBJ1-1,many,TRBV2,13,TRBD1,TGTGCCAGCAGTGCCACAGGGGACACTGAAGCTTTCTTT,CASSATGDTEAFF
TRBJ1-2,many,TRBV27,17,TRBD1,TGTGCCAGCAGTTTAGTTTCCGCATCGACAGGGATAGGGGGCTACACCTTC,CASSLVSASTGIGGYTF
TRBJ2-7,few,TRBV4-1,15,TRBD2,TGCGCCAGCAGCCAGCCGACTAGCGGTGACTACGAGCAGTACTTC,CASSQPTSGDYEQYF
TRBJ1-6,.,TRBV6-5,15,TRBD1,TGTGCCAGCAGTTATGGGACAGGGGTTAATTCACCCCTCCACTTT,CASSYGTGVNSPLHF
TRBJ2-7,.,TRBV19,14,.,TGTGCCAGTAGTGCTGGGGGGGCCATCTACGAGCAGTACTTC,CASSAGGAIYEQYF
TRBJ2-1,many,TRBV28,12,.,TGTGCCAGCAGTTTAGGACTGGATGAGCAGTTCTTC,CASSLGLDEQFF
TRBJ2-1,many,TRBV12-3/TRBV12-4,11,.,TGTGCCAGCAGCATCTACCGAGAGCAGTTCTTC,CASSIYREQFF
TRBJ2-7,many,TRBV27,16,TRBD2,TGTGCCAGCAGTTTAGGGCTAGCGGGGAGAGCGGACGAGCAGTACTTC,CASSLGLAGRADEQYF
TRBJ2-1,.,TRBV28,17,.,TGTGCCAGCAGTTTATACCTCCGGGGAGGCTCCTACAATGAGCAGTTCTTC,CASSLYLRGGSYNEQFF
TRBJ2-2,many,TRBV30,14,.,TGTGCCTGGAGGTTCCGGACAAACACCGGGGAGCTGTTTTTT,CAWRFRTNTGELFF
TRBJ2-2,.,TRBV6-4,14,.,TGTGCCAGCAGTGACTGGCCGAACACCGGGGAGCTGTTTTTT,CASSDWPNTGELFF
TRBJ2-1,many,TRBV7-2,15,TRBD2,TGTGCCAGTTCATCCGGGACTAGTAAACCTGATGAGCAGTTCTTC,CASSSGTSKPDEQFF
TRBJ1-3,many,TRBV18,15,.,TGTGCCAGCTCTTCCCCTGAGGGGGCTGGAAACACCATATATTTT,CASSSPEGAGNTIYF
TRBJ2-1,once,TRBV11-1,14,.,TGTGCCAGCAGCTTCCAGCGGCTGTCGGATGAGCAGTTCTTC,CASSFQRLSDEQFF
TRBJ2-3,many,TRBV6-5,17,TRBD2,TGTGCCAGCAGTTACTCGAGCCTAGCGGGAGTAGGAGATACGCAGTATTTT,CASSYSSLAGVGDTQYF
TRBJ1-5,many,TRBV7-9,16,.,TGTGCCAGCAGCCTGGGGTACTCAGGGGTTAATCAGCCCCAGCATTTT,CASSLGYSGVNQPQHF
TRBJ1-1,many,TRBV5-5,15,.,TGTGCCAGCAGCTTGGCTTCGAGGATCGGGACTGAAGCTTTCTTT,CASSLASRIGTEAFF
TRBJ1-1,many,TRBV5-1,15,.,TGCGCCAGCAGCCTGACAGGACTCATGAACACTGAAGCTTTCTTT,CASSLTGLMNTEAFF
TRBJ2-7,.,TRBV6-2/TRBV6-3,14,.,TGTGCCAGCAGTTACGGTTCGGCTAGATACGAGCAGTACTTC,CASSYGSARYEQYF
TRBJ2-7,many,TRBV6-1,15,.,TGTGCCAGCAGTTCTTTATTAGCGGTACGCGACGAGCAGTACTTC,CASSSLLAVRDEQYF
TRBJ1-4,few,TRBV4-1,15,.,TGCGCCAGCAGCCAAGAGGCCAGGCCTAATGAAAAACTGTTTTTT,CASSQEARPNEKLFF
TRBJ2-1,.,TRBV6-5,17,TRBD2,TGTGCCAGCAGTTACTCATCGGGGACTAGCGGACACAATGAGCAGTTCTTC,CASSYSSGTSGHNEQFF
TRBJ1-4,.,TRBV7-6,15,TRBD1,TGTGCCAGCAGCTCGGGACAGGGGGCGCGTGAAAAACTGTTTTTT,CASSSGQGAREKLFF
TRBJ2-3,many,TRBV27,13,.,TGTGCCAGCAGTACATATAGCACAGATACGCAGTATTTT,CASSTYSTDTQYF
TRBJ2-1,many,TRBV3-1,17,TRBD2,TGTGCCAGCAGCCATCGGACTAGCGGGAGTCCGCGGAATGAGCAGTTCTTC,CASSHRTSGSPRNEQFF
TRBJ2-5,many,TRBV28,16,TRBD2,TGTGCCAGCAGCCCTTTGGGGACTAGCGGCCAAGAGACCCAGTACTTC,CASSPLGTSGQETQYF
TRBJ2-7,.,TRBV27,16,.,TGTGCCAGCGAAGCCCCCACGGACACGGGATCCTACGAGCAGTACTTC,CASEAPTDTGSYEQYF
TRBJ2-1,many,TRBV28,14,TRBD1,TGTGCCAGCAGTTCGGGACAGGACTACAATGAGCAGTTCTTC,CASSSGQDYNEQFF
TRBJ2-3,many,TRBV20-1,15,TRBD2,TGCAGCACTAACGTAGCTAGCGGCTACACAGATACGCAGTATTTT,CSTNVASGYTDTQYF
TRBJ2-2,few,TRBV4-1,17,TRBD2,TGCGCCAGCAGCCAAGATCGGGCTAGCGGTTACACCGGGGAGCTGTTTTTT,CASSQDRASGYTGELFF
TRBJ2-2,many,TRBV7-2,15,TRBD2,TGTGCCAGCACCCGGGGGGGAGGGAACACCGGGGAGCTGTTTTTT,CASTRGGGNTGELFF
TRBJ1-5,many,TRBV28,15,.,TGTGCCAGCAGTTCCGCCGGGGGAGGGAATCAGCCCCAGCATTTT,CASSSAGGGNQPQHF
TRBJ1-3,many,TRBV3-1,14,.,TGTGCCAGCAGCCTACAGGGCTCTGGAAACACCATATATTTT,CASSLQGSGNTIYF
TRBJ2-1,many,TRBV24-1,20,TRBD2,TGTGCCACCAGTGATCCCACTAGCGGGAGGGAGCGGGGCACCTACAATGAGCAGTTCTTC,CATSDPTSGRERGTYNEQFF
TRBJ1-5,.,TRBV18,15,.,TGTGCCAGCTCGCGGGCCGGGGAGGGGTATCAGCCCCAGCATTTT,CASSRAGEGYQPQHF
TRBJ2-2,many,TRBV6-6,16,TRBD2,TGTGCCAGCAGTTACTCCCTGCGGGAGTACACCGGGGAGCTGTTTTTT,CASSYSLREYTGELFF
TRBJ1-2,many,TRBV6-1,13,.,TGTGCCAGCAGTGAGACGGGGGACGTTGGCTACACCTTC,CASSETGDVGYTF
TRBJ2-1,.,TRBV5-6,16,.,TGTGCCAGCAGCTTGGCGCAGTACAGGGAAAGTAATGAGCAGTTCTTC,CASSLAQYRESNEQFF
TRBJ2-1,many,TRBV3-1,17,TRBD1,TGTGCCAGCAGCCAAATAATGAGGGGGCCCCTATACAATGAGCAGTTCTTC,CASSQIMRGPLYNEQFF
TRBJ2-7,few,TRBV27,13,.,TGTGCCAGCAAAGACGTCTATTCAGGCGAGCAGTACTTC,CASKDVYSGEQYF
TRBJ1-1,many,TRBV3-1,17,.,TGTGCCAGCAGCCCGATATTTAGACAGGCGAGAAACACTGAAGCTTTCTTT,CASSPIFRQARNTEAFF
TRBJ2-7,many,TRBV5-1,15,.,TGCGCCAGCAGCTCAGATTCAGTACGGAGCTACGAGCAGTACTTC,CASSSDSVRSYEQYF
TRBJ1-2,many,TRBV10-3,18,TRBD1,TGTGCCATCAGTGAGCCCCCCCGGCAGGGGGCGTCGGACTATGGCTACACCTTC,CAISEPPRQGASDYGYTF
TRBJ1-4,many,TRBV5-1,15,.,TGCGCCAGCAGCGGGGACGGAGTTTTTAATGAAAAACTGTTTTTT,CASSGDGVFNEKLFF
TRBJ1-6,.,TRBV18,15,.,TGTGCCAGCTCACCTATTGCAGGGCTTAATTCACCCCTCCACTTT,CASSPIAGLNSPLHF
TRBJ2-2,.,TRBV10-2,18,TRBD1,TGCGCCAGCAGTGAGTTTCACCCCCTTCAGGGGGCGGCCGGGGAGCTGTTTTTT,CASSEFHPLQGAAGELFF
TRBJ2-1,many,TRBV3-1,12,.,TGTGCCAGCAGCCTCCAGTACAATGAGCAGTTCTTC,CASSLQYNEQFF
TRBJ1-5,.,TRBV19,16,.,TGTGCCAGTAGTATAACTCGCAGGGTGGGCAATCAGCCCCAGCATTTT,CASSITRRVGNQPQHF
TRBJ2-5,.,TRBV28,15,TRBD1,TGTGCCAGCAGTTTACGGACAGGGAACGCCGAGACCCAGTACTTC,CASSLRTGNAETQYF